Listed below are T cell receptor beta chains from one sample, sequenced in a study of identifying expanded T cells in peripheral blood. Measured with immunoSEQ multiplex PCR; TCRdb has only the in-frame clones, and not every one. The data hold around 95,000 clones, with around nine tenths observed a single time. The specimen sequenced was blood. The receptors originated from a person aged 18 to 75 in good health. The CDR3 runs from the conserved cysteine through the conserved F or W. Fields, in order: V gene, CDR3 length, D gene, J gene, clone size, CDR3 DNA, CDR3 protein. The D gene is left open where the match is weak. Clone size, where shown, is once, few, many, or a class for clones that have expanded.

v_gene: TRBV7-2; len: 15; d_gene: TRBD2; j_gene: TRBJ2-1; abundance: -; CDR3nt: TGTGCCAGCAGCTCTAGCGGGAGAGGTAACAATGAGCAGTTCTTC; CDR3aa: CASSSSGRGNNEQFF
v_gene: TRBV19; len: 14; d_gene: -; j_gene: TRBJ2-1; abundance: once; CDR3nt: TGTGCCAGTAGCGGAGAACTCGGCTACAATGAGCAGTTCTTC; CDR3aa: CASSGELGYNEQFF
v_gene: TRBV7-9; len: 15; d_gene: -; j_gene: TRBJ1-2; abundance: -; CDR3nt: TGTGCCAGCAGCTTAGGACTTAGGCAAGGAGGGGGCTACACCTTC; CDR3aa: CASSLGLRQGGGYTF
v_gene: TRBV15; len: 14; d_gene: TRBD1; j_gene: TRBJ2-4; abundance: -; CDR3nt: TGTGCCACCAGAGCCGGGACAGGAGGAAACATTCAGTACTTC; CDR3aa: CATRAGTGGNIQYF
v_gene: TRBV4-1; len: 15; d_gene: -; j_gene: TRBJ2-1; abundance: -; CDR3nt: TGCGCCAGCAGCCCCTCGGGGGGCCGATACAATGAGCAGTTCTTC; CDR3aa: CASSPSGGRYNEQFF
v_gene: TRBV30; len: 12; d_gene: -; j_gene: TRBJ2-5; abundance: -; CDR3nt: TGTGCCTGGGAAGAGGAAACAGAGACCCAGTACTTC; CDR3aa: CAWEEETETQYF
v_gene: TRBV6-1; len: 14; d_gene: TRBD1; j_gene: TRBJ1-1; abundance: once; CDR3nt: TGTGCCAGCAGTGAAGGGGACAGGGTGGCTGAAGCTTTCTTT; CDR3aa: CASSEGDRVAEAFF
v_gene: TRBV7-9; len: 11; d_gene: -; j_gene: TRBJ1-2; abundance: -; CDR3nt: TGTGCCAGCAAGATCAAGGATGGCTACACCTTC; CDR3aa: CASKIKDGYTF
v_gene: TRBV7-9; len: 14; d_gene: -; j_gene: TRBJ1-4; abundance: -; CDR3nt: TGTGCCAGCAGCTTAATGACCACTAATGAAAAACTGTTTTTT; CDR3aa: CASSLMTTNEKLFF
v_gene: TRBV10-3; len: 12; d_gene: -; j_gene: TRBJ2-3; abundance: -; CDR3nt: TGTGCCATCAGTGTACGGGGAGATACGCAGTATTTT; CDR3aa: CAISVRGDTQYF
v_gene: TRBV7-9; len: 18; d_gene: TRBD1; j_gene: TRBJ1-1; abundance: -; CDR3nt: TGTGCCAGCAGCTTAAGACGCCAGGGGGCAGGGCGGGGGACTGAAGCTTTCTTT; CDR3aa: CASSLRRQGAGRGTEAFF
v_gene: TRBV4-2; len: 15; d_gene: -; j_gene: TRBJ1-2; abundance: -; CDR3nt: TGTGCCAGCAGCCAAGATATGACGGATAACTATGGCTACACCTTC; CDR3aa: CASSQDMTDNYGYTF
v_gene: TRBV7-8; len: 19; d_gene: TRBD1; j_gene: TRBJ2-1; abundance: once; CDR3nt: TGTGCCAGCAGCTTAGGAAGCAGGGGGACCAACCGTTCCTACAATGAGCAGTTCTTC; CDR3aa: CASSLGSRGTNRSYNEQFF
v_gene: TRBV19; len: 17; d_gene: TRBD1; j_gene: TRBJ2-3; abundance: -; CDR3nt: TGTGCCAGTAGTCCGAGCAGGGGGCTGTTGTTTTCTGATACGCAGTATTTT; CDR3aa: CASSPSRGLLFSDTQYF
v_gene: TRBV5-4; len: 14; d_gene: -; j_gene: TRBJ1-1; abundance: -; CDR3nt: TGTGCCAGCGGAGCGGGACCGAGGAACACTGAAGCTTTCTTT; CDR3aa: CASGAGPRNTEAFF
v_gene: TRBV10-3; len: 14; d_gene: -; j_gene: TRBJ1-2; abundance: -; CDR3nt: TGTGCCATCAGTGAGCAGGGCACATACTATGGCTACACCTTC; CDR3aa: CAISEQGTYYGYTF
v_gene: TRBV7-8; len: 15; d_gene: TRBD2; j_gene: TRBJ2-7; abundance: -; CDR3nt: TGTGCCAGCAGCCCCAGGCCAGCGGGGGCTCGGGAGCAGTACTTC; CDR3aa: CASSPRPAGAREQYF
v_gene: TRBV5-6; len: 15; d_gene: TRBD1; j_gene: TRBJ2-5; abundance: -; CDR3nt: TGTGCCAGCAGCTTGGTGGACAGGGGGAGGGAGACCCAGTACTTC; CDR3aa: CASSLVDRGRETQYF
v_gene: TRBV19; len: 15; d_gene: -; j_gene: TRBJ1-5; abundance: -; CDR3nt: TGTGCCAGTAGTATAGGAGAACAAAGCAATCAGCCCCAGCATTTT; CDR3aa: CASSIGEQSNQPQHF
v_gene: TRBV6-5; len: 12; d_gene: -; j_gene: TRBJ1-2; abundance: -; CDR3nt: TGTGCCAGCAGTCCACAAGGCTATGGCTACACCTTC; CDR3aa: CASSPQGYGYTF
v_gene: TRBV4-3; len: 14; d_gene: -; j_gene: TRBJ2-3; abundance: -; CDR3nt: TGCGCCAGCAGCAAAAGATCCCGTACAGATACGCAGTATTTT; CDR3aa: CASSKRSRTDTQYF
v_gene: TRBV6-4; len: 17; d_gene: TRBD1; j_gene: TRBJ2-7; abundance: -; CDR3nt: TGTGCCAGCAGTGACTCGAGGCGGACAGGGAAAATCTACGAGCAGTACTTC; CDR3aa: CASSDSRRTGKIYEQYF
v_gene: TRBV7-3; len: 15; d_gene: -; j_gene: TRBJ1-2; abundance: -; CDR3nt: TGTGCCAGCAGCTTTAGGCCCGGCAGGGTTTATGGCTACACCTTC; CDR3aa: CASSFRPGRVYGYTF
v_gene: TRBV10-3; len: 15; d_gene: -; j_gene: TRBJ1-1; abundance: few; CDR3nt: TGTGCCATCACCAAGAGGTTTTCGGATTACACTGAAGCTTTCTTT; CDR3aa: CAITKRFSDYTEAFF
v_gene: TRBV6-5; len: 13; d_gene: -; j_gene: TRBJ1-6; abundance: -; CDR3nt: TGTGCCAGCAGCCCCCGACAGTTTTTACCCCTCCACTTT; CDR3aa: CASSPRQFLPLHF
v_gene: TRBV21-1; len: 14; d_gene: -; j_gene: TRBJ1-1; abundance: -; CDR3nt: TGTGCCAGCAGCAAAGTTCGGGTAAACACTGAAGCTTTCTTT; CDR3aa: CASSKVRVNTEAFF
v_gene: TRBV7-9; len: 15; d_gene: -; j_gene: TRBJ1-6; abundance: -; CDR3nt: TGTGCCAGCAGCTTAGCGTTGGGGTCCAATTCACCCCTCCACTTT; CDR3aa: CASSLALGSNSPLHF
v_gene: TRBV2; len: 15; d_gene: TRBD1; j_gene: TRBJ2-1; abundance: -; CDR3nt: TGTGCCAGCAGTGGTCCCAGGGGGTTCTACAATGAGCAGTTCTTC; CDR3aa: CASSGPRGFYNEQFF
v_gene: TRBV5-5; len: 16; d_gene: TRBD1; j_gene: TRBJ1-2; abundance: -; CDR3nt: TGTGCCAGCAGCTTAGGGGGTGCGGCAGGGGGATATGGCTACACCTTC; CDR3aa: CASSLGGAAGGYGYTF
v_gene: TRBV14; len: 12; d_gene: TRBD1; j_gene: TRBJ2-7; abundance: -; CDR3nt: TGTGCCAGCAGCAGACAGGGATTCGAGCAGTACTTC; CDR3aa: CASSRQGFEQYF
v_gene: TRBV21-1; len: 17; d_gene: -; j_gene: TRBJ1-2; abundance: -; CDR3nt: TGTGCCAGCAGCAAAGCCGAAGGACAGGGGGCGCACTATGGCTACACCTTC; CDR3aa: CASSKAEGQGAHYGYTF
v_gene: TRBV2; len: 15; d_gene: -; j_gene: TRBJ2-3; abundance: -; CDR3nt: TGTGCCAGCAGTGCACAGCGAACTAGCACAGATACGCAGTATTTT; CDR3aa: CASSAQRTSTDTQYF
v_gene: TRBV19; len: 13; d_gene: -; j_gene: TRBJ2-6; abundance: -; CDR3nt: TGTGCCAGTAGTCCCCCTGGGGCCAACGTCCTGACTTTC; CDR3aa: CASSPPGANVLTF
v_gene: TRBV15; len: 16; d_gene: -; j_gene: TRBJ1-2; abundance: -; CDR3nt: TGTGCCACCAGCAGAGACCGGGACGTCCCCGGGAAGGGCTACACCTTC; CDR3aa: CATSRDRDVPGKGYTF
v_gene: TRBV7-3; len: 15; d_gene: -; j_gene: TRBJ2-3; abundance: once; CDR3nt: TGTGCCAGCAGCTTAACCCCGACAGTCACAGATACGCAGTATTTT; CDR3aa: CASSLTPTVTDTQYF
v_gene: TRBV6-1; len: 13; d_gene: -; j_gene: TRBJ1-3; abundance: -; CDR3nt: TGTGCCAGCAGTGAGACCGCCGGGAACACCATATATTTT; CDR3aa: CASSETAGNTIYF
v_gene: TRBV9; len: 16; d_gene: TRBD2; j_gene: TRBJ2-2; abundance: -; CDR3nt: TGTGCCAGCAGCCCAGGGACTAGCGGGAGCACCGGGGAGCTGTTTTTT; CDR3aa: CASSPGTSGSTGELFF
v_gene: TRBV7-3; len: 15; d_gene: TRBD2; j_gene: TRBJ2-3; abundance: -; CDR3nt: TGTGCCAGCAGCCCATCTAGCGGGGGGTTTGATACGCAGTATTTT; CDR3aa: CASSPSSGGFDTQYF
v_gene: TRBV18; len: 18; d_gene: -; j_gene: TRBJ2-1; abundance: -; CDR3nt: TGTGCCAGCTCACCAGGCCCACCAGGGGTACTGGGACACAATGAGCAGTTCTTC; CDR3aa: CASSPGPPGVLGHNEQFF
v_gene: TRBV5-1; len: 13; d_gene: TRBD1; j_gene: TRBJ1-2; abundance: -; CDR3nt: TGCGCCAGCAGCTGGGGACAGTCCTATGGCTACACCTTC; CDR3aa: CASSWGQSYGYTF
v_gene: TRBV29-1; len: 12; d_gene: -; j_gene: TRBJ2-5; abundance: -; CDR3nt: TGCAGCGTTGAGGGAAACCAAGAGACCCAGTACTTC; CDR3aa: CSVEGNQETQYF
v_gene: TRBV11-2; len: 15; d_gene: -; j_gene: TRBJ1-1; abundance: -; CDR3nt: TGTGCCAGCAGCTTCTCCCCCGGGGGGGTCACTGAAGCTTTCTTT; CDR3aa: CASSFSPGGVTEAFF